This T cell receptor beta chain was retrieved from a study of blood T cells in healthy people across ages (dated by TCRdb to about 2015). A note on the overall study: In model experiments, template switching captured about one uniquely barcoded TCR beta cDNA molecule for every two T cells. Using deep sequencing normalized with unique cDNA molecular identifiers, the study measured how TCR beta repertoire diversity changes with age. The donors were divided into four age groups: young (average around 16 years), middle-aged (over 35), aged (approximately 62) and long-lived (82). To avoid experimental bias, donors of different ages were randomly spread across the sequencing lanes. For two donors (one aged 18 to 29 and one aged 80 or older), the study analyzed two additional independent replicas of 1 million unique cDNA reads from the same blood draw. Broad study findings and their caveats: Observed TCR beta diversity correlated strongly with the percentage of naive T cells measured by flow cytometry. Donor CMV infection status was unknown, potentially confounding age-related changes in expanded clonotypes. Compared with the aged group, more naive CD4+ T cells, fewer expanded clones and increased TCR diversity were shown by the long-lived group, suggesting age selection. Estimates of total diversity from one million sequenced T cells were regarded as lower bounds and underestimates. Bulk unsorted PBMC profiling prevented conclusive comparison of naive and antigen-experienced compartments. As age increased, observed TCR beta diversity per million T cells dropped in a roughly linear way, and a significant reduction was already evident by age 40.

Library construction relied on 5' RACE. Sequencing used an Illumina HiSeq 2500. A second PCR of about 7 to 12 cycles was performed with a sample-barcoded 5' primer and a J-beta primer mix. Each TCR beta cDNA molecule received a unique molecular identifier from a template-switch 5' adaptor carrying 12 random nucleotides. Each sample yielded at least 2.5 million CDR3-containing paired-end reads. All of the RNA was converted into first-strand cDNA using the Mint cDNA synthesis kit, with a TRBC-specific oligonucleotide serving as the primer. Following uracil-DNA glycosylase treatment, all cDNA underwent a first 18-cycle PCR with the universal primers M1SS and BC2_uni_R. In the authors' own workflow: Each sample was normalized by randomly selecting 1 million high-quality reads, each carrying a distinct molecular identifier. Reads with shared molecular identifiers were discarded instead of being binned into consensus sequences. CDR3 identification, clonotype clustering and error correction used MiTCR with a Q25 quality threshold and the strictest error-elimination algorithm. A nonparametric unseen species model with Euler transformation was used to estimate a lower bound on total TCR beta diversity. TCRdb passed the public sequencing reads through fastp at Q25 and MiXCR, retaining productive beta sequences. When rows share a CDR3 protein, they turn into one entry using the most common DNA and genes. Here the V and J calls rest on TCRdb's processing, not on the authors' analysis. The sample table contains around 850,000 distinct CDR3 sequences; only one count was recorded for 30% to 45% of them. In total, the top ten clones hold roughly 13% of the sample.

The roughly 39 donors, aged about 6 to 100 years, were systemically healthy Caucasian individuals from Russia. Each donor gave roughly 9 milliliters of peripheral blood, drawn into EDTA-treated Vacutainer tubes. Ficoll-Paque density-gradient centrifugation was used to isolate PBMCs, with at least 6.5 million obtained per sample. Trizol reagent was used to extract total RNA from PBMCs, with at least 5 micrograms per sample. For every donor, flow cytometry on a PBMC aliquot measured the percentage of naive CD45RAhigh/CD27high T cells. According to the germline V gene (reference sequence), CDR1 reads LNHNV and CDR2 reads YYDKDF. Including cysteine and phenylalanine, the CDR3 has 17 amino acids. CDR3 DNA only is kept here, 51 bases in frame from base 1. For this chain, trimming is 5 bases at the V end and 5 bases at the J end, and the number of junction bases without a gene match is 15. Turning to this clonotype: Its binding antigen is unknown. Per-base quality was not reported, and no clone a single base away is much larger than it.

The sample was blood. This clonotype was obtained from a man aged 18 to 35 in good health. The V gene is TRBV15 and the J gene is TRBJ2-1, and TRBD2 matches 7 of the central bases. CDR3 sequence: CATSYHRGRGDNNEQFF. DNA sequence: TGTGCCACCAGCTATCACCGAGGACGGGGGGATAACAATGAGCAGTTCTTC.